This TCR beta chain stems from a study of radiotherapy plus CTLA-4 blockade in lung cancer (dated by TCRdb to between 2018 and 2020). In terms of the full investigation: Objective responses occurred in roughly a sixth of enrolled patients, and around 29% achieved disease control. Overall study outcomes, separate from this receptor: TCR clones derived from tumors expanded in peripheral blood after treatment with radiotherapy and ipilimumab. The strongest predictors of response, as reported, were early dynamic changes in blood T cell clones along with a rise in serum interferon-beta after radiation.

Trimming costs V 5 bases and J 0 bases, and their ends lie 9 bases apart. From its cysteine to its phenylalanine, the CDR3 spans 14 amino acids. The only DNA kept is the CDR3, 42 bases in frame from the first base. The germline V gene provides CDR1 SGHTA and CDR2 FQGTGA. Details on this clone: Its recognized antigen is unknown. Base-call qualities are not available, and no considerably larger clone is one nucleotide away.

Library creation used the immunoSEQ multiplex PCR assay. TCRdb provides this immuneACCESS table in a form limited to in-frame rearrangements. Some clones are lacking; in checked studies, under half of them reflect an unresolved V gene, and why the rest are absent is not known. The sample table lists 70,000 to 95,000 clones, around four fifths of them with a count of one. The ten largest clones represent just over 14% of the sample. The study tested focal radiation therapy combined with CTLA-4 blockade (ipilimumab) in patients with chemo-refractory metastatic non-small-cell lung cancer. The specimen comprised peripheral blood, sampled from a patient treated with radiotherapy plus ipilimumab. This clonotype was sampled from a human donor with non-small cell lung cancer that progressed on radiotherapy plus ipilimumab. The chain is encoded by TRBV7-3 joined to TRBJ2-3; too little of a D gene remains to name it. The nucleotide sequence reads as follows: TGTGCCAGCAGCCCCACTGGAAGCACAGATACGCAGTATTTT. It codes for CASSPTGSTDTQYF.